This T cell receptor beta chain was found in a study of cytomegalovirus exposure and HLA in healthy donors. Whole-study findings and limits: Reports credit the classifier with highly specific, highly sensitive diagnosis of cytomegalovirus status.

For this clone: What it recognizes is unknown.

The V gene's germline CDR1 is MDHEN and CDR2 SYDVKM. V trimming: 6 bases; J trimming: 5 bases; junction bases outside the gene matches: 11. The CDR3 runs 16 residues. Data came from immunoSEQ multiplex PCR; TCRdb stores just in-frame clones and leaves some out. Of 250,000 to 300,000 clones in the sample, around 87% were seen once. The origin of this receptor is a woman aged 18-29 years in good health and CMV-seronegative. Sequenced input: PBMCs. The genes are TRBV28 and TRBJ2-5, with TRBD2 identical over 11 bases. The CDR3 loop reads CASRPLAGGVRETQYF. The CDR3 nucleotides read TGTGCCAGCAGACCGCTAGCGGGGGGTGTGAGGGAGACCCAGTACTTC.